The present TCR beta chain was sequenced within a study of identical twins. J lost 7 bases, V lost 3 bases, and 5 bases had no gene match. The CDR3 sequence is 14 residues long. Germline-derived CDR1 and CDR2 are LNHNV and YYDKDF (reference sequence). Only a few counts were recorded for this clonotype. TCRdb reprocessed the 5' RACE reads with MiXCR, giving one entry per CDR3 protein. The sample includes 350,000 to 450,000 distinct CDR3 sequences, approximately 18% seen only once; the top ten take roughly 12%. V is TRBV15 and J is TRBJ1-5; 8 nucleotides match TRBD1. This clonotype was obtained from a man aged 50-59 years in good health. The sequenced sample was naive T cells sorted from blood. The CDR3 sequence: CATSSGQGGQPQHF. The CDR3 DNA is TGTGCCACCAGCAGCGGACAGGGAGGACAGCCCCAGCATTTT.